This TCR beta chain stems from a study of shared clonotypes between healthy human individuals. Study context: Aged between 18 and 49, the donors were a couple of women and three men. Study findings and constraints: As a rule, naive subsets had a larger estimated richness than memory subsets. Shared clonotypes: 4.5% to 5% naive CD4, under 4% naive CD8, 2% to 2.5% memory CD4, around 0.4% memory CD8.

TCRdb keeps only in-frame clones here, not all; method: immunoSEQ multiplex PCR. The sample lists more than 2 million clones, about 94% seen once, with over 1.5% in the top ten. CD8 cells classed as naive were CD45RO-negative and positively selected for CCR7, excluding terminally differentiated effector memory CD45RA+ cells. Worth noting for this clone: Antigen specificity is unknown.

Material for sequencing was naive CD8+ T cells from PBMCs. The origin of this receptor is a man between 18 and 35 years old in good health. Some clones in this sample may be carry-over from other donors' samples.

Here the CDR3 DNA reads TGTGCCAGCACTGAATACCTCAGAGGGCACAATGAGCAGTTCTTC. This gives the protein CASTEYLRGHNEQFF. The chain couples TRBV28 to TRBJ2-1, with D perhaps TRBD2 (5 bases). Germline CDR1 and CDR2: MDHEN and SYDVKM. The CDR3 runs to 15 residues. Between the trimmed V and J ends, which lost 7 bases and 5 bases, there was a span of 18 bases.